Below, one T cell receptor (beta chain) is given with its context. Its antigen is unknown. The data were taken from a study of sequential checkpoint blockade in melanoma. Study at large: Randomization was 1:1 between first-line nivolumab→ipilimumab and ipilimumab→nivolumab. Overall study results and limits: Response in arm A was associated with pretreatment TIL clonality.

The CDR3 is 16 residues long. The V end lost 1 base, the J end lost 5 bases, and 17 bases lay between the germline ends. Germline loops: CDR1 MNHGY, CDR2 SAAAGT. Treatment indicated: randomized to nivolumab then ipilimumab (arm A) or the reverse (arm B). Here immunoSEQ multiplex PCR was the method, and the copy in TCRdb shows in-frame clones only, minus some. The sample includes about 2,700 clones, around 18% of them seen just once. The chain joins TRBV6-8 to TRBJ1-1; D is perhaps TRBD1 (6 bases). Sequences were derived from tumor tissue (inferred from file names), sampled from a patient given nivolumab and ipilimumab in sequence. This TCR derives from a human donor with melanoma. The CDR3 sequence is CASSYWPGGRVTEAFF. The CDR3, as DNA: TGTGCCAGCAGTTACTGGCCCGGGGGGCGGGTAACTGAAGCTTTCTTT.